The 11 T cell receptor beta chains in this list originate from one sample, sequenced in a study of blood T cell repertoires in COVID-19. Data came from immunoSEQ multiplex PCR; TCRdb stores just in-frame clones and leaves some out. The sample has fewer than 400,000 clones; roughly 85% are singletons. The material sequenced was PBMCs or T cells enriched from blood (not recorded which). Source of these receptors: a woman under 40 who had been exposed to COVID-19.

The J gene is TRBJ1-5, the V gene TRBV19, with no clear D. Germline assignment: CDR1 LNHDA and CDR2 SQIVND (reference sequence). Trimming took off 5 bases at V and 0 bases at J, with 5 bases between the two ends. The CDR3 runs 13 residues. This chain's CDR3 is CASSPYSNQPQHF. The CDR3 DNA reads TGTGCCAGTAGTCCTTATAGCAATCAGCCCCAGCATTTT.

The rearrangement links TRBV4-3 to TRBJ2-7; D might be TRBD2 (7 bases). Trimming shortened V by 3 bases and J by 4 bases, and 13 bases separated the two germline ends. The CDR3 has 14 amino acids. The germline gives CDR1 LGHNA, CDR2 YSLEER. Here the CDR3 reads CASSQLGRGYEQYF. CDR3 in DNA: TGCGCCAGCAGCCAGTTGGGGAGGGGGTACGAGCAGTACTTC.

The rearrangement links TRBV5-4 to TRBJ2-2; D is possibly TRBD1 (5 bases). With 6 bases removed from V and 5 bases from J, the gap between germline ends came to 11 bases. Germline V gene sequence: CDR1 SGHNT, CDR2 YYREEE (reference sequence). The CDR3 is 13 amino acids. The CDR3 DNA reads as TGTGCCAGCAACCAACAGGAAACCGGGGAGCTGTTTTTT. The encoded protein is CASNQQETGELFF.

The V call is TRBV30, the J call TRBJ1-6; D perhaps matches TRBD1 (6 bases). Germline assignment: CDR1 GTSNPN and CDR2 SVGIG (reference sequence). Trimming shortened V by 3 bases and J by 7 bases, and 13 bases separated the two germline ends. The CDR3 runs to 14 residues. The CDR3 protein is CAWSEDSLNSPLHF. CDR3 DNA: TGTGCCTGGAGCGAGGACAGCCTAAATTCACCCCTCCACTTT.

This sequence joins TRBV15 and TRBJ1-5, with D unresolved. Trimming pared 0 bases from V and 4 bases from J, leaving 10 bases between. Looked up from germline, CDR1 is LNHNV and CDR2 is YYDKDF (reference sequence). This CDR3 has 15 amino acids. DNA of the CDR3: TGTGCCACCAGCAGAGATGGAGAAAGAAATCAGCCCCAGCATTTT. This translates into CATSRDGERNQPQHF.

The rearrangement joins TRBV2 to TRBJ1-5; 8 positions match TRBD1. The CDR3 sequence is 14 residues long. The germline CDR1 and CDR2 sequences are SNHLY and FYNNEI. V lost 6 bases, J lost 5 bases, and 6 bases stayed unmatched. CDR3 region: CASSRDRSDQPQHF. In DNA, the CDR3 is TGTGCCAGCAGCCGGGACAGGAGTGATCAGCCCCAGCATTTT.

The rearrangement uses TRBV3-1 (or the pseudogene TRBV3-2) and TRBJ1-5, with D perhaps matching TRBD1 (5 bases). The CDR3 is 17 residues long. Per the germline V gene, CDR1 is LGHDT and CDR2 is YNNKEL (reference sequence). V gave up 4 bases and J gave up 1 base, with 17 bases separating them. CDR3 sequence reads: CASSPTGRGMSNQPQHF. CDR3 nucleotides: TGTGCCAGCAGCCCGACCGGAAGGGGTATGAGCAATCAGCCCCAGCATTTT.

This sequence joins TRBV25-1 and TRBJ2-1; D may be TRBD1 (5 bases). Germline V lookup: CDR1 MGHDK, CDR2 SYGVNS. The CDR3 runs to 15 residues. Trimming stripped 1 base from V and 3 bases from J, with 10 bases between. The CDR3 is CASSESPDIYNEQFF. The CDR3 nucleotides read TGTGCCAGCAGTGAATCCCCGGACATCTACAATGAGCAGTTCTTC.

The chain has TRBV30 and TRBJ2-5; no definite D call. This CDR3 is built from 11 residues. Germline V CDR1 and CDR2: GTSNPN, SVGIG (reference sequence). Trimming shortened V by 4 bases and J by 4 bases, and 7 bases separated the two germline ends. The CDR3 here is CAWISGETQYF. The CDR3 DNA follows: TGTGCCTGGATCTCGGGAGAGACCCAGTACTTC.

The rearrangement uses TRBV7-2 and TRBJ2-7, with a possible D match to TRBD2 (5 bases). The CDR3 has 13 residues. The V gene's germline CDR1 is SGHTA and CDR2 FQGNSA. The ends were cut back, 7 bases at V and 6 bases at J, with 16 bases in the middle. DNA for the CDR3: TGTGCCAGCACCAACGGACTGGGCGGCGAGCAGTACTTC. Protein: CASTNGLGGEQYF.

The chain carries TRBV19 and TRBJ1-2; tentatively, D is TRBD1 (6 bases). This CDR3 has 14 amino acids. Trimming took off 7 bases at V and 5 bases at J, with 17 bases between the two ends. Germline V gene sequence: CDR1 LNHDA, CDR2 SQIVND (reference sequence). The CDR3, as DNA: TGTGCCAGTACCCTAGACAGGCCGGAATATGGCTACACCTTC. This sequence encodes CASTLDRPEYGYTF.